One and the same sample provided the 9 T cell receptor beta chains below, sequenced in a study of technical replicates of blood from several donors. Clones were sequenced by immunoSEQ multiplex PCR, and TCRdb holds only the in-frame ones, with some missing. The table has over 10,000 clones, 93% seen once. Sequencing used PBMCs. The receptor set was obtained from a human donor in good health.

The CDR3 DNA reads as TGTGCCATCAGGCCGGGACAGTCCTCCTACGAGCAGTACTTC. Translated, it gives CAIRPGQSSYEQYF. This rearrangement joins TRBV10-3 to TRBJ2-7; 7 bases are a match to TRBD1. After removal of 6 bases from V and 0 bases from J, the junction contained 5 bases not matched to a gene. The germline V gene encodes CDR1 ENHRY and CDR2 SYGVKD. This CDR3 is 14 amino acids long.

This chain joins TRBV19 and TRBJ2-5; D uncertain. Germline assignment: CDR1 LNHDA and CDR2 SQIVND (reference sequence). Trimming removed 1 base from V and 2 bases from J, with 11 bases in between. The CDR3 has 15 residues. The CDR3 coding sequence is TGTGCCAGTAGTATAGGCCAGACACCTCAAGAGACCCAGTACTTC. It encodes CASSIGQTPQETQYF.

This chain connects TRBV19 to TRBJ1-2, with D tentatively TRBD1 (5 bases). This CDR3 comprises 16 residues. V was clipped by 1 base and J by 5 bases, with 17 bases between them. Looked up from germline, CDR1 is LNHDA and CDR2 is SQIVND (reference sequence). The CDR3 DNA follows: TGTGCCAGTAGTATAGTTCCCGAGACAGCAGATTATGGCTACACCTTC. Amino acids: CASSIVPETADYGYTF.

DNA of the CDR3: TGTGCCAGCAGCTTAGAGGCGCAGGGAACCGGGGAGCTGTTTTTT. Translated, it gives CASSLEAQGTGELFF. This chain links TRBV7-2 with TRBJ2-2; TRBD1 might be the D (5 bases). Germline assignment: CDR1 SGHTA and CDR2 FQGNSA. V was clipped by 1 base and J by 5 bases, with 11 bases between them. This CDR3 has 15 residues.

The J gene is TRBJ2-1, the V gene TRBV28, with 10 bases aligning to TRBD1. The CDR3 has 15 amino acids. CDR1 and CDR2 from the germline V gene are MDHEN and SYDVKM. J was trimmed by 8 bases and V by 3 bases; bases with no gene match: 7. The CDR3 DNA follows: TGTGCCAGCAGTTTTTCGGACAGGGGGAGTCATGAGCAGTTCTTC. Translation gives CASSFSDRGSHEQFF.

The CDR3 sequence: CASSPGTQAEAFF. The CDR3 region has the DNA TGTGCCAGCTCACCAGGAACTCAGGCTGAAGCTTTCTTT. The gene calls are TRBV18 and TRBJ1-1, with no clear D. V lost 2 bases to trimming and J lost 6 bases, with 10 bases between them. This CDR3 is built from 13 residues. The germline CDR1 and CDR2 sequences are KGHSH and LQKENI.

The CDR3 loop is CAISAWDNRNVNTEAFF. The CDR3 DNA sequence: TGTGCCATCAGTGCCTGGGACAATCGCAATGTGAACACTGAAGCTTTCTTT. The chain is built from TRBV10-3 and TRBJ1-1; perhaps TRBD1 as D (6 bases). Germline V gene data show CDR1 as ENHRY and CDR2 as SYGVKD. The CDR3 length is 17 residues. The V and J ends lost 4 bases and 0 bases respectively, with 18 bases between them.

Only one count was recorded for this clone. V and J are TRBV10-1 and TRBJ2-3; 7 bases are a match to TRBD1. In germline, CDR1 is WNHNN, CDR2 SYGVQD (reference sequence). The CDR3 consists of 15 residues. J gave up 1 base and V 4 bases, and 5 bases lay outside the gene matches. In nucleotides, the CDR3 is TGCGCCAGCAGTGTTGGGACAGCAGGCACAGATACGCAGTATTTT. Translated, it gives CASSVGTAGTDTQYF.

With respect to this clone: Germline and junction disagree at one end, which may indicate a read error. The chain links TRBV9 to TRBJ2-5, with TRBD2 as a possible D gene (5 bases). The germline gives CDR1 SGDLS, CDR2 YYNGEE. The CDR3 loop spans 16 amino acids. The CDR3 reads CASSVGPSPPEETQYF. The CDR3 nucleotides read TGTGCCAGTAGCGTTGGGCCGAGCCCACCTGAGGAGACCCAGTACTTC.